A selection of T cell receptor beta chains follows, all from one sample in a study of CD8 T cells in ankylosing spondylitis. One entry per CDR3 protein results from TCRdb running MiXCR on the 5' RACE reads. The sample has a few hundred thousand distinct CDR3 sequences, 20% seen once. Sequencing was carried out using blood, either unsorted or a sorted T cell fraction (not recorded which). These receptors were obtained from a female donor with ankylosing spondylitis or in good health (not recorded which). The CDR3 runs from the conserved cysteine through the conserved F or W. Each record gives: V gene, D gene, clone size, J gene, CDR3 DNA, CDR3 protein. A D gene is named only where the DNA matches it firmly. Size is stated for part of the rows, as once, few or many counts, or as a class when the clone is expanded.

>TRBV10-1|-|-|TRBJ2-3
TGCGCCAGCAGTCCCCAACTGGCCTCTAGCACAGATACGCAGTATTTT
CASSPQLASSTDTQYF
>TRBV10-3|-|-|TRBJ1-2
TGTGCCATCAAGGGCAGGACCCCCGCAGAGGGAGGCTACACCTTC
CAIKGRTPAEGGYTF
>TRBV11-3|-|-|TRBJ2-2
TGTGCCAGCAGCTTAGGGGGTCCCGGCGAGGTCACCGGGGAGCTGTTTTTT
CASSLGGPGEVTGELFF
>TRBV10-3|-|-|TRBJ2-3
TGTGCCATCAGTGGAGCTCGATGGGATACGCAGTATTTT
CAISGARWDTQYF
>TRBV20-1|-|-|TRBJ1-1
TGCAGTGCCTGGGATATTAACACTGAAGCTTTCTTT
CSAWDINTEAFF
>TRBV4-2|TRBD2|-|TRBJ2-3
TGTGCCAGCAGCCGAACCGGGACTAGCGGGAAGGGTGGCACAGATACGCAGTATTTT
CASSRTGTSGKGGTDTQYF
>TRBV20-1|TRBD1|many|TRBJ1-1
TGCAGTGCTAGTAGTCAGGGGGCTATGAGCACTGAAGCTTTCTTT
CSASSQGAMSTEAFF
>TRBV28|-|few|TRBJ2-7
TGTGCCAGCATTGGGCCCGTCTACGAGCAGTACTTC
CASIGPVYEQYF
>TRBV28|TRBD1|few|TRBJ2-6
TGTGCCAGCAGTTTATTGGGGCGACAGGGAAGCTCTGGGGCCAACGTCCTGACTTTC
CASSLLGRQGSSGANVLTF
>TRBV11-2|TRBD2|-|TRBJ2-3
TGTGCCAGCAGCCCCCTAGCGGCCCGTACAGATACGCAGTATTTT
CASSPLAARTDTQYF
>TRBV20-1|TRBD2|-|TRBJ2-7
TGCAGTGCTAGAGGACTAGCAGCCGAGCAGTACTTC
CSARGLAAEQYF
>TRBV7-6|TRBD2|few|TRBJ2-7
TGTGCCAGCAGCCCAGCTAGCGGGAGGGCCTACGAGCAGTACTTC
CASSPASGRAYEQYF
>TRBV20-1|-|-|TRBJ2-5
TGCAGTGCTAGCCCGGGCGATGGGACCCAGTACTTC
CSASPGDGTQYF
>TRBV5-1|-|-|TRBJ2-5
TGCGCCAGCAGCTTAGGAAGAGGGGGAGAGACCCAGTACTTC
CASSLGRGGETQYF
>TRBV7-9|-|-|TRBJ2-1
TGTGCCAGCAGAAGGGGGGGGGTTCATGAGCAGTTCTTC
CASRRGGVHEQFF
>TRBV29-1|-|-|TRBJ2-5
TGCAGCGTTGAAGAGGTCTCGTCGGGGACCCAGTACTTC
CSVEEVSSGTQYF
>TRBV20-1|-|-|TRBJ1-6
TGCAGTGCTAGACTCCCCGGGGGCCATTCACCCCTCCACTTT
CSARLPGGHSPLHF
>TRBV11-2|-|-|TRBJ2-7
TGTGCCAGCCACTCCAGGACCCACTACGAGCAGTACTTC
CASHSRTHYEQYF
>TRBV20-1|-|-|TRBJ1-2
TGCAGTGCTAGCGAAATAGGACAGACAGGCTACACCTTC
CSASEIGQTGYTF
>TRBV20-1|TRBD1|-|TRBJ1-1
TGCAGTGCCCCGCTACAGGGGAGCACTGAAGCTTTCTTT
CSAPLQGSTEAFF
>TRBV4-3|TRBD2|few|TRBJ2-7
TGCGCCAGCAGCCAAGATTTCACTAGCGGGAGTATTGGACCCTACGAGCAGTACTTC
CASSQDFTSGSIGPYEQYF
>TRBV10-3|-|few|TRBJ2-7
TGTGCCATCAGTGAGTTGGTTTATCAGACTCGGCCTAACGAGCAGTACTTC
CAISELVYQTRPNEQYF
>TRBV7-9|-|-|TRBJ2-5
TGTGCCAGCAGCTCTGGGGGGGCAGAGACCCAGTACTTC
CASSSGGAETQYF
>TRBV12-3/TRBV12-4|-|many|TRBJ1-2
TGTGCCAGCAGTTTAAACGGTCAGACAGGCTATGGCTACACCTTC
CASSLNGQTGYGYTF
>TRBV3-1|TRBD2|-|TRBJ2-1
TGTGCCAGCAGGAAGCGGGAGGGGAACAATGAGCAGTTCTTC
CASRKREGNNEQFF
>TRBV11-2|TRBD2|few|TRBJ2-5
TGTGCCAGCAGGGGAGCGGGAGGGAGGGAGACCCAGTACTTC
CASRGAGGRETQYF
>TRBV7-2|-|-|TRBJ2-1
TGTGCCAGCAACCCGCTTAGTCCGTATGAGCAGTTCTTC
CASNPLSPYEQFF
>TRBV7-2|-|few|TRBJ2-5
TGTGCCAGCAGCTTATTGGGAGGCTCCCAAGAGACCCAGTACTTC
CASSLLGGSQETQYF
>TRBV12-3/TRBV12-4|-|-|TRBJ1-1
TGTGCCAGCAGGGCCGGCTCTAACACTGAAGCTTTCTTT
CASRAGSNTEAFF
>TRBV7-3|TRBD2|many|TRBJ2-2
TGTGCCAGCAGCCGACTAGCGGGAAACACCGGGGAGCTGTTTTTT
CASSRLAGNTGELFF
>TRBV20-1|-|-|TRBJ1-1
TGCAGTGCTAGAGATCAGGGATTTCTATGGGGTACCCAGCCTGAAGCTTTCTTT
CSARDQGFLWGTQPEAFF
>TRBV7-2|TRBD2|many|TRBJ2-1
TGTGCCAGCAGCTTTCATTCTAGCGGGAGAGGAGAGCAGTTCTTC
CASSFHSSGRGEQFF
>TRBV6-4|TRBD1|-|TRBJ1-2
TGTGCCGTCCCCAGGGGGTACTATGGCTACACCTTC
CAVPRGYYGYTF
>TRBV6-1|-|-|TRBJ2-1
TGTGCCAGCAGTGATTTCCTCCCAGGCCATGAGCAGTTCTTC
CASSDFLPGHEQFF
>TRBV20-1|-|-|TRBJ2-7
TGCAGTGCGGGCAGGAGGAGCCACGAGCAGTACTTC
CSAGRRSHEQYF
>TRBV5-6|-|few|TRBJ2-3
TGTGCCAGCAGCCGGGACACAGATACGCAGTATTTT
CASSRDTDTQYF
>TRBV20-1|TRBD2|few|TRBJ2-5
TGCAGTGCTAACCGGCCCGGGACTAGCCCCCCTGAGACCCAGTACTTC
CSANRPGTSPPETQYF
>TRBV14|-|-|TRBJ2-5
TGTGCCAGCAGCCAAGGGAGAAGAGCGGTTCTTGAGACCCAGTACTTC
CASSQGRRAVLETQYF
>TRBV27|TRBD1|-|TRBJ1-2
TGTGCCAGCAGCTGGGACAGTAAATATGGCTACACCTTC
CASSWDSKYGYTF
>TRBV6-5|-|-|TRBJ2-7
TGTGCCAGCAGTTATGGGATCTCCTACGAGCAGTACTTC
CASSYGISYEQYF
>TRBV19|TRBD2|few|TRBJ2-1
TGTGCCACAAATAGCGGGAGGGCCGACAATGAGCAGTTCTTC
CATNSGRADNEQFF
>TRBV3-1|-|many|TRBJ2-3
TGTGCCAGCAGCCAAGGAGGGAGAGATACGCAGTATTTT
CASSQGGRDTQYF
>TRBV7-2|-|many|TRBJ2-1
TGTGCCAGCAGCTTACTCGTCAGGACCTACAATGAGCAGTTCTTC
CASSLLVRTYNEQFF
>TRBV20-1|TRBD2|-|TRBJ2-7
TGCAGTGCTAAATCGGGACTAGGAACCTACGAGCAGTACTTC
CSAKSGLGTYEQYF
>TRBV24-1|-|few|TRBJ2-3
TGTGCCACCGACTGGGGGGCAGATACGCAGTATTTT
CATDWGADTQYF
>TRBV12-3/TRBV12-4|TRBD2|-|TRBJ2-3
TGTGCCAGCAGGCCGGGGACTAGCGGGAGTTGGAGCACAGATACGCAGTATTTT
CASRPGTSGSWSTDTQYF
>TRBV30|-|-|TRBJ2-7
TGTGCCTGGAGTGTTCCCCCTCGCCTATACGAGCAGTACTTC
CAWSVPPRLYEQYF
>TRBV2|TRBD2|-|TRBJ2-3
TGTGCCAGCACCCTAAGGGGGACTAGCGGGTTTGTGGATACGCAGTATTTT
CASTLRGTSGFVDTQYF
>TRBV5-6|-|once|TRBJ2-6
TGTGCCAGCAGCTCGGCGGGATCTGGGGCCAACGTCCTGACTTTC
CASSSAGSGANVLTF
>TRBV7-3|TRBD2|-|TRBJ2-1
TGTGCCAGCAGCTTAACGGGTAGCGGGAGGTACAATGAGCAGTTCTTC
CASSLTGSGRYNEQFF
>TRBV18|TRBD1|few|TRBJ2-7
TGTGCCAGCTCTCTACAGGGGTCCGAGCAGTACTTC
CASSLQGSEQYF
>TRBV5-1|-|-|TRBJ2-2
TGCGCCAGCAGCAGGGACCCCGGGCTCACCGGGGAGCTGTTTTTT
CASSRDPGLTGELFF
>TRBV20-1|TRBD2|few|TRBJ2-1
TGCAGTGCGAGTCCACTAGCGGGCTACAATGAGCAGTTCTTC
CSASPLAGYNEQFF
>TRBV10-3|TRBD1|-|TRBJ2-1
TGTGCCATCAGCCAAAATCCCGGGACAGGGGGCTACAATGAGCAGTTCTTC
CAISQNPGTGGYNEQFF